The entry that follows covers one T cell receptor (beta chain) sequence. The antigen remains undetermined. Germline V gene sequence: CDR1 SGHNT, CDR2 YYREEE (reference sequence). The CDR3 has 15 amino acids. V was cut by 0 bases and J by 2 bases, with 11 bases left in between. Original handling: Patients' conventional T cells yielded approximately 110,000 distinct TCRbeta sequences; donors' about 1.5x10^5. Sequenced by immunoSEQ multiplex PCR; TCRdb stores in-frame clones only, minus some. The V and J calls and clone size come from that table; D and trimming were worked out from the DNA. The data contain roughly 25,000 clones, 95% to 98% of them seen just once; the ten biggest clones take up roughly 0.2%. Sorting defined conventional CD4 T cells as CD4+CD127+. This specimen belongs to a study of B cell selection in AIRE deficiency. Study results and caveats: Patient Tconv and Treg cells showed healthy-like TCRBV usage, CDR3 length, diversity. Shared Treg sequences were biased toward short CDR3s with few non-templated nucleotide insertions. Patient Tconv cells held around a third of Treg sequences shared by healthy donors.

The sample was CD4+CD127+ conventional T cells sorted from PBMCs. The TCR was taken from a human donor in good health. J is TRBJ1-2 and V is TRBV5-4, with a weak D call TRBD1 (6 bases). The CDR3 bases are TGTGCCAGCAGCTTGGGAAGGGGGTTGAACTATGGCTACACCTTC. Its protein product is CASSLGRGLNYGYTF.